The sequence of this TCR beta chain was determined in a study of blood T cells in healthy people across ages. At the level of the study: Template switching captured about one barcoded beta molecule per two T cells. Points from the study as a whole: Estimated diversity across one million T cells was deemed an underestimate.

This clonotype came up many times. Its antigen is currently unknown. The V gene's germline CDR1 is SQVTM and CDR2 ANQGSEA. The CDR3 totals 13 residues. V was pared by 4 bases and J by 3 bases, with 3 bases of the junction left unmatched. Together with a sample-barcoded 5' primer, a J-beta primer mix was included in a second PCR lasting 7 to 11 cycles. Each CDR3 protein is one row after TCRdb ran MiXCR on the 5' RACE reads. The sample yields hundreds of thousands of distinct CDR3 sequences, 52% seen once. The V call is TRBV29-1, the J call TRBJ2-1, with 7 bases identical to TRBD1. The sample taken for sequencing was blood. This receptor was obtained from an elderly woman in good health. The CDR3 region is CSVGDSIYNEQFF. The CDR3 DNA reads TGCAGCGTTGGGGACAGCATCTACAATGAGCAGTTCTTC.